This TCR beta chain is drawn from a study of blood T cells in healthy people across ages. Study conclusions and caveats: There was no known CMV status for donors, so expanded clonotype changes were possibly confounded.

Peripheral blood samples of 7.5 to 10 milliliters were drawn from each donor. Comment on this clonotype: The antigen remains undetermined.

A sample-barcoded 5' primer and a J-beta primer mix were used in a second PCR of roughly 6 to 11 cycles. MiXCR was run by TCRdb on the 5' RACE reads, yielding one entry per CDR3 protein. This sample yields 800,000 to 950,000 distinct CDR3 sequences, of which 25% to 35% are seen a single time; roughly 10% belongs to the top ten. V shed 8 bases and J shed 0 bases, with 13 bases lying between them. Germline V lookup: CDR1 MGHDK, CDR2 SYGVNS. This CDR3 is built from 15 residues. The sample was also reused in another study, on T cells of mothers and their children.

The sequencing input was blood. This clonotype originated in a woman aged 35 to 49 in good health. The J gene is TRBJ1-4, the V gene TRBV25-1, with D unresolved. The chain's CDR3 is CASSRRDATNEKLFF. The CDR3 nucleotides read TGTGCCAGCTCTCGACGTGATGCAACTAATGAAAAACTGTTTTTT.